A selection of T cell receptor beta chains follows, all from one sample in a study of cytomegalovirus exposure and HLA in healthy donors. Here immunoSEQ multiplex PCR was the method, and the copy in TCRdb shows in-frame clones only, minus some. Of over 110,000 clones listed, over 60% are singletons. Material: PBMCs. All receptors derive from a male donor in good health and CMV-seropositive. CDR3s include the opening cysteine and the closing phenylalanine or tryptophan. The D gene is left open where the match is weak. Only part of the rows carry a size: once, few, many, or a class if the clone is expanded.

d_call	clone_size	j_call	v_call	cdr3_nt	cdr3_aa
TRBD1	NA	TRBJ1-5	TRBV10-1	TGCGCCAGCAGTGAGGGAACAGGGGTAAGGGATCAGCCCCAGCATTTT	CASSEGTGVRDQPQHF
TRBD1	NA	TRBJ2-7	TRBV5-1	TGCGCCAGCAGCCCTCTCACAGGGGTTAACGAGCAGTACTTC	CASSPLTGVNEQYF
NA	NA	TRBJ2-2	TRBV4-1	TGCGCCAGCAGCCAAGTAGCAGCCAACACCGGGGAGCTGTTTTTT	CASSQVAANTGELFF
NA	NA	TRBJ2-2	TRBV5-1	TGCGCCAGCAGCCCGGGACATAGAGGAAGGGACGGGGAGCTGTTTTTT	CASSPGHRGRDGELFF
NA	NA	TRBJ2-2	TRBV13	TGTGCCAGCAGCTTAGTGCCGCGGGTGGGCACCGGGGAGCTGTTTTTT	CASSLVPRVGTGELFF
TRBD2	NA	TRBJ2-1	TRBV19	TGTGCCAGTAGTGTACGACTAGCGGGGAGCTCCTACAATGAGCAGTTCTTC	CASSVRLAGSSYNEQFF
TRBD1	few	TRBJ1-2	TRBV18	TGTGCCAGCTCACCAAGCCCGAACAGGGGGTCAAAGGGCTATGGCTACACCTTC	CASSPSPNRGSKGYGYTF
NA	few	TRBJ1-1	TRBV4-1	TGCGCCAGCAGCCGGGGTGACAGCCCGGGCACTGAAGCTTTCTTT	CASSRGDSPGTEAFF
TRBD2	NA	TRBJ2-3	TRBV7-9	TGTGCCAGCAGCTTAAACTTTGGCGGGGGGCGGGATACGCAGTATTTT	CASSLNFGGGRDTQYF
TRBD2	once	TRBJ2-5	TRBV5-1	TGCGCCTCCGGGCTCGGGACTACCATACAAGAGACCCAGTACTTC	CASGLGTTIQETQYF
TRBD2	NA	TRBJ2-7	TRBV9	TGTGCCAGCAGCGCGACTAGCGGGGAGAACTACGAGCAGTACTTC	CASSATSGENYEQYF
NA	NA	TRBJ2-7	TRBV5-5	TGTGCCAGCAGCGGGCGGTTTGACAGTTACGAGCAGTACTTC	CASSGRFDSYEQYF
TRBD1	NA	TRBJ1-1	TRBV7-7	TGTGCTAGCAGCGAATCCACACGGGACAGGGGGCTGTGGGGCATGAACACTGAAGCTTTCTTT	CASSESTRDRGLWGMNTEAFF
NA	NA	TRBJ2-1	TRBV6-5	TGTGCCAGCAGTTACGGGTCTAGCTTATACAATGAGCAGTTCTTC	CASSYGSSLYNEQFF
TRBD1	NA	TRBJ2-2	TRBV10-3	TGTGCCATCGACCCGGGACAGGGGAACACCGGGGAGCTGTTTTTT	CAIDPGQGNTGELFF
NA	NA	TRBJ2-2	TRBV5-1	TGCGCCAGCAGCTTGGACAGTAGTTCCGGGGAGCTGTTTTTT	CASSLDSSSGELFF
NA	NA	TRBJ2-1	TRBV7-9	TGTGCCAGCAGCTTACCACTGACAGTGCAACCTTCTTCCTACAATGAGCAGTTCTTC	CASSLPLTVQPSSYNEQFF
TRBD1	NA	TRBJ2-2	TRBV7-9	TGTGCCAGCAGCCTCAGGGGGCAAGTCACCGGGGAGCTGTTTTTT	CASSLRGQVTGELFF
TRBD2	NA	TRBJ2-1	TRBV19	TGTGCCAGTAGTATTGGGCTAGCGGGCTACAATGAGCAGTTCTTC	CASSIGLAGYNEQFF
TRBD2	NA	TRBJ2-4	TRBV5-8	TGTGCCAGCAGGTTCCTACTAGCGGGCAAAAACATTCAGTACTTC	CASRFLLAGKNIQYF
NA	NA	TRBJ1-2	TRBV19	TGTGCCAGTAGGCCTGGGGGCGTCGATGGCTACACCTTC	CASRPGGVDGYTF
NA	NA	TRBJ2-3	TRBV6-4	TGTGCCAGCAGTGATTTTGGCGGGCGCCCAGATACGCAGTATTTT	CASSDFGGRPDTQYF
NA	NA	TRBJ1-1	TRBV5-4	TGTGCCAGCAGCTACAGGACCCAGGTGGCTGAAGCTTTCTTT	CASSYRTQVAEAFF
NA	NA	TRBJ1-5	TRBV6-1	TGTGCCAGCAGTGAGTCCCTAGGGGTGAGTCAGCCCCAGCATTTT	CASSESLGVSQPQHF
TRBD2	NA	TRBJ2-3	TRBV4-2	TGTGCCAGCAGCCCGATCGGGCTAGCGGGGGGCCGGGGCACAGATACGCAGTATTTT	CASSPIGLAGGRGTDTQYF
TRBD1	NA	TRBJ1-1	TRBV6-6	TGTGCCAGCAGTTACTACAGGGGATTCGAAGCTTTCTTT	CASSYYRGFEAFF
TRBD1	NA	TRBJ2-2	TRBV11-1	TGTGCCAGCAGCTTAGAACAGGGGTTGATCGGGGAGCTGTTTTTT	CASSLEQGLIGELFF